Each of the 11 T cell receptor beta chains below was sequenced from the same sample in a study of cytomegalovirus exposure and HLA in healthy donors. The PCR had 60 Vbeta and 13 Jbeta primers. Sequencing used immunoSEQ multiplex PCR; TCRdb keeps in-frame clones, though not all of them. The table shows 180,000 or so clones, with 80% occurring only once. The sample consisted of PBMCs. These receptor sequences come from a young woman in good health and CMV-seronegative.

The J gene is TRBJ2-4, the V gene TRBV6-1; the D gene is possibly TRBD2 (6 bases). The germline V gene has CDR1 MNHNS and CDR2 SASEGT. V lost 2 bases and J lost 3, with 17 bases in between. There are 17 residues in the CDR3. This chain's CDR3 is CASSERGGGLGKNIQYF. DNA of the CDR3: TGTGCCAGCAGTGAAAGGGGAGGAGGGTTGGGCAAAAACATTCAGTACTTC.

The V call is TRBV18, the J call TRBJ2-7; D possibly corresponds to TRBD2 (6 bases). The germline CDR1 and CDR2 sequences are KGHSH and LQKENI. Between the trimmed V and J ends, which lost 3 bases and 0 bases, there was a span of 15 bases. This CDR3 has 16 residues. The CDR3, as DNA: TGTGCCAGCTCACCTCGGCAGCGGGCCGACTCCTACGAGCAGTACTTC. Protein product: CASSPRQRADSYEQYF.

V is TRBV14 and J is TRBJ2-7; possibly TRBD1 for D (6 bases). CDR3 size: 17 residues. Trimming removed 0 bases from V and 3 bases from J, with 18 bases in between. Germline CDR1 SGHDN, CDR2 FVKESK. CDR3 sequence reads: CASSQDRLGRGNYEQYF. DNA for the CDR3: TGTGCCAGCAGCCAAGATCGGCTCGGCAGGGGAAACTACGAGCAGTACTTC.

V and J are TRBV5-1 and TRBJ2-3, with 11 bases matching TRBD2. The CDR3 consists of 17 residues. Looked up from germline, CDR1 is SGHRS and CDR2 is YFSETQ. V was pared by 1 base and J by 9 bases, with 13 bases of the junction left unmatched. CDR3 sequence (DNA): TGCGCCAGCAGCTTGACGGGTACTAGCGGGGGCAAACCCACGCAGTATTTT. Translated, it gives CASSLTGTSGGKPTQYF.

CDR3 amino acids: CANPRTGFGNQPQHF. The CDR3 nucleotides are TGTGCCAACCCGCGTACAGGGTTTGGCAATCAGCCCCAGCATTTT. The V gene is TRBV6-5, the J gene TRBJ1-5, with D maybe TRBD1 (6 bases). CDR1 and CDR2 from the germline V gene are MNHEY and SVGAGI. This CDR3 spans 15 amino acids. V lost 10 bases, J lost 2 bases, and 18 bases lay in between.

This chain connects TRBV19 to TRBJ2-7; 9 bases agree with TRBD1. V trimming: 7 bases; J trimming: 3 bases; junction bases outside the gene matches: 7. The CDR3 covers 14 residues. The germline V gene encodes CDR1 LNHDA and CDR2 SQIVND (reference sequence). CDR3 region: CASTPGTGFYEQYF. CDR3 DNA sequence: TGTGCCAGTACCCCCGGGACAGGGTTCTACGAGCAGTACTTC.

This clone showed up just once. This sequence joins TRBV15 and TRBJ2-7, with 7 bases matching TRBD2. Germline V gene data show CDR1 as LNHNV and CDR2 as YYDKDF (reference sequence). V was clipped by 0 bases and J by 3 bases; unmatched bases: 8. The CDR3 sequence is 16 residues long. CDR3 sequence reads: CATSRDRGEGRYEQYF. The DNA of the CDR3 is TGTGCCACCAGCAGAGATCGGGGGGAAGGTCGCTACGAGCAGTACTTC.

The rearrangement uses TRBV4-3 and TRBJ1-3; no definite D call. Per germline, CDR1 LGHNA and CDR2 YSLEER. Trimming shortened V by 2 bases and J by 3 bases, and 8 bases separated the two germline ends. The CDR3 has 14 amino acids. CDR3 amino acids: CASSQMSVGNTIYF. For the CDR3, the DNA is TGCGCCAGCAGCCAAATGAGCGTTGGAAACACCATATATTTT.

The CDR3 spells CASSRQGEQPQHF. The CDR3 DNA reads TGTGCCAGCAGTAGACAGGGGGAACAGCCCCAGCATTTT. This chain uses TRBV6-5 with TRBJ1-5; 9 positions agree with TRBD1. CDR3 size: 13 residues. Trimming took 5 bases from V and 7 from J; bases not matched to a gene: 3. In germline, CDR1 is MNHEY, CDR2 SVGAGI.

CDR3 nucleotides: TGTGCCAGTAGGGGGACAGGGAACACCGGGGAGCTGTTTTTT. Its translation: CASRGTGNTGELFF. The V and J genes are TRBV19 and TRBJ2-2; 8 nucleotides match TRBD1. This CDR3 is 14 amino acids long. Germline CDR1 is LNHDA and CDR2 is SQIVND (reference sequence). The junction had 1 base not matched to a gene; V was cut back by 6 bases and J by 1 base.

This chain joins TRBV6-1 and TRBJ1-6, with 11 bases lining up with TRBD1. The CDR3 runs 15 residues. With V trimmed by 1 base and J by 9 bases, 2 bases remained unmatched. Germline CDR1 reads MNHNS; CDR2 reads SASEGT. CDR3 region: CASSEEGTGGSPLHF. The CDR3 region has the DNA TGTGCCAGCAGTGAAGAAGGGACAGGGGGTTCACCCCTCCACTTT.